This T cell receptor (beta chain) was sequenced during a study of vaccination and CD4 T cells after COVID-19. Whole-study context: Every participant had a vaccine, which was either BNT162b2 or mRNA-1273, given in two doses. Samples taken post-COVID came a median approximately 100 days after diagnosis, ranging from 35 to 161. The cells were exposed to overlapping spike peptides originating from SARS-CoV-2, HCoV-NL63, HCoV-OC43 and HCoV-229E for stimulation.

The study, taken as a whole, reports: It was found that, in convalescent patients, 304 of 307 vaccine-specific clones were spike mono-reactive.

The Oncomine TCR Beta short-read assay was applied to DNA of cultured CD4+ T cells. TCRdb independently ran MiXCR on the PCR reads; one entry per CDR3 protein. The sample consists of about 15,000 distinct CDR3 sequences, about three quarters of them appearing once. Regarding treatment: roughly 10-day PBMC culture with coronavirus spike peptide pools or control peptides (ViraFEST assay). This clonotype was seen a handful of times. Its target is unknown. Sequenced material: CD4+ T cells from blood, cultured in vitro. The TCR sequence derives from a human donor who had recovered from COVID-19.

CDR3: CASSVQGLFTDTQYF. The CDR3 DNA reads as TGTGCCAGCAGTGTACAGGGGCTGTTCACAGATACGCAGTATTTT. The chain links TRBV2 to TRBJ2-3, with TRBD1 matching over 7 bases. V shed 4 bases, J shed 2 bases, and the junction held 6 bases outside the gene matches. The CDR3 loop spans 15 amino acids. CDR1 and CDR2 (germline): SNHLY, FYNNEI.